The text below deals with one T cell receptor (beta chain). Next came a second PCR, run for about 6 to 12 cycles, which used a sample-barcoded 5' primer along with a J-beta primer mix. Each cDNA was tagged by a template-switch adaptor containing 12 random nucleotides. One entry per CDR3 protein results from TCRdb running MiXCR on the 5' RACE reads. The sample carries fewer than 800,000 distinct CDR3 sequences, around 20% recorded once. The V end was cut by 5 bases, the J end by 5 bases, with 21 bases between. Germline CDR1 and CDR2: MDHEN and SYDVKM. CDR3 length: 16 residues. These data originate in a study of blood T cells in healthy people across ages. Russia was home to the donors, healthy Caucasian individuals aged roughly 6 to 100.

The sequenced sample consisted of blood. This receptor was taken from a man in his 70s in good health. The chain links TRBV28 to TRBJ2-5, with D tentatively TRBD2 (6 bases). CDR3 bases: TGTGCCAGCAGTGCCAAGTTATGGCGGGATTTGGAGACCCAGTACTTC. Its translation is CASSAKLWRDLETQYF.